This paragraph covers one T cell receptor beta chain sequence. This CDR3 has 13 residues. The germline V and J ends were trimmed by 5 bases and 9 bases, with 14 bases remaining between them. Germline CDR1 reads MGHRA; CDR2 reads YSYEKL. Using immunoSEQ multiplex PCR, the repertoire was profiled, and TCRdb retains in-frame clones only, with some absent. The table lists more than 300,000 clones, over 85% of them singletons. The data were taken from a study of blood T cell repertoires in COVID-19. This chain uses TRBV4-1 with TRBJ2-1; possibly TRBD1 for D (6 bases). The TCR sequence derives from a woman aged 25 to 45 with COVID-19, enrolled during active disease. Sequenced input: peripheral blood. The CDR3 is CASSLGGTGEQFF. The DNA of the CDR3 is TGCGCCAGCAGCTTAGGGGGAACGGGTGAGCAGTTCTTC.